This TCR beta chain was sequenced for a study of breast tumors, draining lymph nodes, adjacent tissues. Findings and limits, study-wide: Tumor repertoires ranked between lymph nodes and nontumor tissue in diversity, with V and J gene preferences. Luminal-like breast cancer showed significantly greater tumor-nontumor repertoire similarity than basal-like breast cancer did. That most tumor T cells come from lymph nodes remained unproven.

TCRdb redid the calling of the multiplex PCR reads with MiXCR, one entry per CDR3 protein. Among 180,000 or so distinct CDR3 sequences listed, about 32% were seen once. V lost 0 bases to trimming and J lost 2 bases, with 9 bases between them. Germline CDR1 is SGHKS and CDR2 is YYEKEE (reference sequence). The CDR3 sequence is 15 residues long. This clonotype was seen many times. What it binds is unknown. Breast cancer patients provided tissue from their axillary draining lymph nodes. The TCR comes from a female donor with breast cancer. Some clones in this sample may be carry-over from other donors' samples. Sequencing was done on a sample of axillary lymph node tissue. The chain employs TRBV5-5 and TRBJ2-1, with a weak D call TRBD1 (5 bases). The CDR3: CASSLAPGTYNEQFF. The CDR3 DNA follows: TGTGCCAGCAGCTTGGCGCCAGGGACCTACAATGAGCAGTTCTTC.